This T cell receptor beta chain stems from a study of CD8 T cells in Susac syndrome. Study overall: Patients with Susac syndrome were therapy-naive, on corticosteroids, or on intravenous immunoglobulin alone at blood draw. Study results and limitations: Where Susac syndrome CD4+ T cell repertoires were concerned, no clonal expansion was evident.

With regard to this clonotype: Antigen: not known.

The authors negatively isolated CD8+ and CD4+ T cells and FACS-enriched TEMRA cells. RNA was extracted with the RNeasy kit, and a quantity of about 0.5 to 1 ug was reverse transcribed using random hexamers. Amplification of TCR beta CDR3 across 54 Vbeta and 13 Jbeta was performed with immunoSEQ multiplex PCR. TCRdb processed the immunoSEQ multiplex PCR reads anew with MiXCR; each CDR3 protein has one entry. In the table there are roughly 80,000 distinct CDR3 sequences, approximately 94% of which are singletons. The CDR3 contains 14 residues. Germline V gene sequence: CDR1 DFQATT, CDR2 SNEGSKA (reference sequence). Deletions cut 4 bases from V and 6 bases from J, with 17 bases between.

V gene TRBV20-1 combines with J gene TRBJ2-3; D call uncertain. This TCR came from a human donor with Susac syndrome. The source material was CD4+ T cells from PBMCs. The DNA of the CDR3 is TGCAGTGCTATAGTCCGTCGGCATGGTGATACGCAGTATTTT. The encoded protein is CSAIVRRHGDTQYF.